The 8 T cell receptor beta chains given below trace back to one sample, sequenced in a study of CD8 T cells in Susac syndrome. An input of about 0.45 to 1 ug of RNA was subjected to reverse transcription using random hexamers. One entry per CDR3 protein results from TCRdb running MiXCR on the immunoSEQ multiplex PCR reads. Among approximately 190,000 distinct CDR3 sequences listed, around 90% were seen once. The sample comprised CD4+ T cells from PBMCs. The receptors come from a human donor with Susac syndrome.

The V and J genes are TRBV6-1 and TRBJ2-7, with D perhaps TRBD1 (5 bases). The CDR3 runs to 15 residues. The germline V and J ends were trimmed by 0 bases and 0 bases, with 9 bases remaining between them. Germline CDR1 MNHNS, CDR2 SASEGT. CDR3 protein: CASSEARQGSYEQYF. CDR3 nucleotides: TGTGCCAGCAGTGAAGCGAGGCAGGGCTCCTACGAGCAGTACTTC.

V and J are TRBV12-3 or TRBV12-4 and TRBJ1-2; maybe TRBD1 (5 bases). CDR3 size: 13 residues. Deletions cut 8 bases from V and 4 bases from J, with 14 bases between. CDR3 region: CASGGDFPYGYTF. The CDR3 region has the DNA TGTGCCAGCGGGGGGGATTTTCCCTATGGCTACACCTTC.

In its sample, this clonotype was seen once. The DNA for the CDR3 is TGCGCCAGCAGCTTCGGTAGGATACAGACATCGGGCTACACCTTC. This translates into CASSFGRIQTSGYTF. The chain couples TRBV5-1 to TRBJ1-2; D unclear. The CDR3 extends over 15 amino acids. The germline V gene encodes CDR1 SGHRS and CDR2 YFSETQ. V was trimmed by 2 bases and J by 8 bases, leaving 19 bases between them.

The DNA of the CDR3 is TGTGCCAGCAGTGAAGTGTCAACTGGGGGGACCCAGTACTTC. As protein: CASSEVSTGGTQYF. The chain recombines TRBV6-1 with TRBJ2-5; D possibly uses TRBD1 or TRBD2 (5 bases each). Trimming removed 1 base from V and 7 bases from J, with 13 bases in between. The germline CDR1 and CDR2 sequences are MNHNS and SASEGT. The CDR3 runs 14 residues.

The chain is built from TRBV27 and TRBJ2-1, with D tentatively TRBD2 (5 bases). The germline V gene encodes CDR1 MNHEY and CDR2 SMNVEV (reference sequence). V was cut by 6 bases and J by 8 bases, with 14 bases left in between. The CDR3 consists of 13 residues. DNA for the CDR3: TGTGCCAGCAGCGGGGTCCTTGAACATGAGCAGTTCTTC. Amino acid sequence: CASSGVLEHEQFF.

The chain combines TRBV7-9 with TRBJ1-3; no definite D call. The CDR3 consists of 14 residues. CDR1 is SEHNR, CDR2 FQNEAQ, per germline (reference sequence). The V end lost 2 bases, the J end lost 4 bases, and 9 bases lay between the germline ends. The CDR3 DNA reads as TGTGCCAGCAGCTTAAGAACAGACGGAAACACCATATATTTT. Translated: CASSLRTDGNTIYF.

This clonotype was seen more than once but under ten times. The genes are TRBV19 and TRBJ2-7; TRBD2 aligns across 14 bases. Germline V gene lookup returns CDR1 LNHDA and CDR2 SQIVND (reference sequence). The CDR3 is 15 residues long. Trimming at V came to 3 bases and at J to 4 bases, leaving 2 bases not matched to a gene. The CDR3 DNA follows: TGTGCCAGTAGTATGGGACTAGCGGGAGCATACGAGCAGTACTTC. Translating it yields CASSMGLAGAYEQYF.

This sequence joins TRBV12-3 or TRBV12-4 and TRBJ2-7, with TRBD2 matching 10 bases. V trimming: 3 bases; J trimming: 5 bases; junction bases outside the gene matches: 10. This CDR3 has 16 residues. The CDR3 here is CASSFIRASGGNEQYF. The CDR3, as DNA: TGTGCCAGCAGTTTTATTAGGGCTAGCGGGGGCAACGAGCAGTACTTC.